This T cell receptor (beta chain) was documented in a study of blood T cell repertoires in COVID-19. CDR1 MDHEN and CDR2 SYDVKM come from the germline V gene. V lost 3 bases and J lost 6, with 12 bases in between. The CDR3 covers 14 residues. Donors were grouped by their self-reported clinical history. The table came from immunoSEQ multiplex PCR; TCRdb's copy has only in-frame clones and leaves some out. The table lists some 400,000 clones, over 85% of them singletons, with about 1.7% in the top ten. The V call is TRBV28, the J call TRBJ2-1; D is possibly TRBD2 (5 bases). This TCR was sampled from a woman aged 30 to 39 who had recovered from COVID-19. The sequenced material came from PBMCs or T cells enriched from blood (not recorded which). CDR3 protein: CASSFLAARNEQFF. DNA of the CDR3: TGTGCCAGCAGTTTCCTAGCTGCTCGCAATGAGCAGTTCTTC.